The 20 T cell receptor beta chains reported below all come from one sample, sequenced in a study of cytomegalovirus exposure and HLA in healthy donors. TCRdb's copy holds only in-frame clones and misses some; the assay was immunoSEQ multiplex PCR. The data hold about 56,000 clones, with roughly 92% observed a single time. Material: PBMCs. The source of these receptors is a man younger than 30 in good health and CMV-seronegative.

This chain joins TRBV27 and TRBJ1-5, with a weak D call TRBD1 (6 bases). This CDR3 is built from 14 residues. CDR1 and CDR2 (germline): MNHEY, SMNVEV (reference sequence). The V end was cut by 5 bases, the J end by 2 bases, with 10 bases between. The CDR3 is CASSVAGGNQPQHF. For the CDR3, the DNA is TGTGCCAGCAGTGTCGCAGGGGGCAATCAGCCCCAGCATTTT.

The chain links TRBV6-1 to TRBJ2-7, with D perhaps matching TRBD1 (5 bases). Germline-derived CDR1 and CDR2 are MNHNS and SASEGT. The CDR3 covers 14 residues. V lost 7 bases and J 1 base, leaving 14 bases between the germline ends. The CDR3 coding sequence is TGTGCCAGCATCCCTAGGGGAAAATCCTACGAGCAGTACTTC. It codes for CASIPRGKSYEQYF.

V usage is TRBV28 and J usage is TRBJ2-5; possibly TRBD1 for D (6 bases). Germline CDR1 MDHEN, CDR2 SYDVKM. The CDR3 spans 14 residues. The V and J ends lost 3 bases and 6 bases respectively, with 14 bases between them. The CDR3 loop reads CASSFSRGLKTQYF. CDR3 DNA: TGTGCCAGCAGTTTCAGCAGGGGCTTAAAGACCCAGTACTTC. Filled out from reference TRBV28 and TRBJ2-5, the complete variable domain reads DVKVTQSSRYLVKRTGEKVFLECVQDMDHENMFWYRQDPGLGLRLIYFSYDVKMKEKGDIPEGYSVSREKKERFSLILESASTNQTSMYLCASSFSRGLKTQYFGPGTRLLVL.

This chain connects TRBV5-4 to TRBJ2-5, with 13 bases fitting TRBD2. The CDR3 length is 16 residues. Trimming cost V 4 bases and J 2 bases; bases outside gene matches: 5. Germline-derived CDR1 and CDR2 are SGHNT and YYREEE (reference sequence). The CDR3 loop reads CASSKGLAGRQETQYF. Here the CDR3 DNA reads TGTGCCAGCAGCAAGGGACTAGCGGGGCGTCAAGAGACCCAGTACTTC.

This chain connects TRBV18 to TRBJ2-1; a weak D match, TRBD2 (6 bases). V was cut by 6 bases and J by 6 bases, with 12 bases left in between. The germline CDR1 and CDR2 sequences are KGHSH and LQKENI. The CDR3 contains 13 residues. The CDR3 bases are TGTGCCAGCTCTCCGGGACTTTCCAATGAGCAGTTCTTC. This gives the protein CASSPGLSNEQFF. Full variable domain (remainder filled in from reference TRBV18 and TRBJ2-1): NAGVMQNPRHLVRRRGQEARLRCSPMKGHSHVYWYRQLPEEGLKFMVYLQKENIIDESGMPKERFSAEFPKEGPSILRIQQVVRGDSAAYFCASSPGLSNEQFFGPGTRLTVL.

The chain combines TRBV28 with TRBJ1-2; D remains ambiguous. In germline, CDR1 is MDHEN, CDR2 SYDVKM. The CDR3 loop spans 14 amino acids. Trimming pared 6 bases from V and 7 bases from J, leaving 18 bases between. The CDR3: CASRSGGLGGGYTF. The CDR3 DNA follows: TGTGCCAGCAGATCCGGAGGCTTAGGCGGTGGCTACACCTTC.

The chain combines TRBV28 with TRBJ2-3; 7 nucleotides match TRBD1. J was trimmed by 0 bases and V by 5 bases; bases with no gene match: 5. The length of the CDR3 is 15 residues. The germline V gene has CDR1 MDHEN and CDR2 SYDVKM. CDR3 in amino acids: CASSPTGASTDTQYF. In DNA form, the CDR3 reads TGTGCCAGCAGTCCTACAGGGGCAAGCACAGATACGCAGTATTTT.

This clone occurred many times. The chain has TRBV5-1 and TRBJ2-3, with TRBD2 matching 8 bases. Germline CDR1 SGHRS, CDR2 YFSETQ. The CDR3 totals 14 residues. V lost 7 bases to trimming and J lost 2 bases; unmatched junction nucleotides: 6. Here the CDR3 reads CASGTSGTTDTQYF. The CDR3 DNA reads as TGCGCCAGCGGCACTAGCGGCACCACAGATACGCAGTATTTT.

This chain links TRBV7-8 with TRBJ2-5, with TRBD2 identical over 7 bases. Trimming took 3 bases from V and 5 from J; bases not matched to a gene: 9. The length of the CDR3 is 15 residues. The germline V gene encodes CDR1 SGHVS and CDR2 FQNEAQ. The chain's CDR3 is CASSLVGRGAETQYF. CDR3 in DNA: TGTGCCAGCAGCTTGGTAGGGAGGGGAGCGGAGACCCAGTACTTC.

The V gene is TRBV5-4, the J gene TRBJ1-1; D might be TRBD1 (6 bases). Trimming shortened V by 2 bases and J by 8 bases, and 7 bases separated the two germline ends. Germline CDR1 reads SGHNT; CDR2 reads YYREEE (reference sequence). The CDR3 has 11 amino acids. The CDR3 reads CASSFRGEAFF. CDR3 in DNA: TGTGCCAGCAGCTTTAGGGGGGAAGCTTTCTTT.

The CDR3 sequence is CASSDPGLAGGQETQYF. As DNA, the CDR3 is TGTGCCAGCAGCGACCCTGGACTAGCGGGAGGCCAAGAGACCCAGTACTTC. The chain recombines TRBV9 with TRBJ2-5; 14 bases are a match to TRBD2. V lost 3 bases and J lost 1; bases outside the gene matches: 5. Looked up from germline, CDR1 is SGDLS and CDR2 is YYNGEE. The CDR3 runs to 17 residues.

The chain has TRBV9 and TRBJ2-3; 7 nucleotides line up with TRBD1. Germline lookup yields CDR1 SGDLS and CDR2 YYNGEE. The CDR3 contains 19 residues. V was pared by 1 base and J by 0 bases, with 14 bases of the junction left unmatched. The CDR3 sequence is CASSVTTGRSSTSTDTQYF. Here the CDR3 DNA reads TGTGCCAGCAGCGTAACGACAGGGCGTTCGTCGACTAGCACAGATACGCAGTATTTT.

The gene calls are TRBV28 and TRBJ2-7, with 7 bases aligning to TRBD1. The CDR3 runs to 14 residues. Germline-derived CDR1 and CDR2 are MDHEN and SYDVKM. The V gene end was trimmed by 6 bases and the J gene end by 2 bases; junction bases not matched to a gene: 7. CDR3 sequence reads: CASSAGTAPYEQYF. In DNA form, the CDR3 reads TGTGCCAGCAGCGCCGGGACAGCACCCTACGAGCAGTACTTC.

The chain joins TRBV11-2 to TRBJ2-5, with 9 bases fitting TRBD2. The V gene end was trimmed by 6 bases and the J gene end by 2 bases; junction bases not matched to a gene: 7. The CDR3 has 15 residues. In germline, CDR1 is SGHAT, CDR2 FQNNGV. CDR3 amino acids: CASSPTLAGQETQYF. As DNA, the CDR3 is TGTGCCAGCAGTCCAACTCTAGCGGGGCAAGAGACCCAGTACTTC.

The chain links TRBV9 to TRBJ1-5; 10 bases agree with TRBD1. CDR3 size: 15 residues. Germline-derived CDR1 and CDR2 are SGDLS and YYNGEE. Trimming removed 5 bases from V and 4 bases from J; junction bases left unmatched: 6. The CDR3 is CASSRPGQGNQPQHF. The DNA for the CDR3 is TGTGCCAGCAGTCGGCCGGGACAGGGGAATCAGCCCCAGCATTTT.

This chain joins TRBV10-3 and TRBJ2-3; 9 bases match TRBD2. Germline assignment: CDR1 ENHRY and CDR2 SYGVKD. The CDR3 has 15 amino acids. J gave up 0 bases and V 5 bases, and 3 bases lay outside the gene matches. The CDR3 here is CAISTTSGSTDTQYF. As DNA, the CDR3 is TGTGCCATCAGTACTACTAGCGGGAGCACAGATACGCAGTATTTT.

The rearrangement uses TRBV5-1 and TRBJ2-7; 10 nucleotides line up with TRBD2. The CDR3 runs to 15 residues. Trimming removed 5 bases from V and 2 bases from J; junction bases left unmatched: 7. Per the germline V gene, CDR1 is SGHRS and CDR2 is YFSETQ. CDR3 nucleotide sequence: TGCGCCAGCAGGGGGGCTAGCGGGAGCCCCTACGAGCAGTACTTC. It is translated as CASRGASGSPYEQYF.

This chain uses TRBV4-2 with TRBJ1-5; maybe TRBD1 (6 bases). Trimming shortened V by 0 bases and J by 2 bases, and 14 bases separated the two germline ends. The CDR3 runs to 17 residues. Germline V gene lookup returns CDR1 LGHNA and CDR2 YNFKEQ. Here the CDR3 DNA reads TGTGCCAGCAGCCAAGATAGGGGGAAGCTAGGCAATCAGCCCCAGCATTTT. This gives the protein CASSQDRGKLGNQPQHF.

The genes are TRBV29-1 and TRBJ2-7; the D gene is possibly TRBD2 (5 bases). The CDR3 covers 13 residues. Trimming left V 4 bases short and J 0 bases short, with 10 bases between. CDR1 SQVTM and CDR2 ANQGSEA come from the germline V gene. CDR3: CSVVYTSSYEQYF. CDR3 bases: TGCAGCGTTGTCTACACTAGCTCCTACGAGCAGTACTTC.

The chain combines TRBV6-1 with TRBJ2-1, with 10 positions matching TRBD2. CDR1 and CDR2 from the germline V gene are MNHNS and SASEGT. The V gene end was trimmed by 5 bases and the J gene end by 9 bases; junction bases not matched to a gene: 7. The length of the CDR3 is 14 residues. The CDR3, as DNA: TGTGCCAGCAGTAACCTAGCGGGAGTCGGTGAGCAGTTCTTC. This sequence encodes CASSNLAGVGEQFF.